These 23 T cell receptor beta chains were sequenced from one sample in a study of blood T cells in healthy people across ages. A J-beta primer mix and a sample-barcoded 5' primer were used in a second PCR of roughly 6 to 11 cycles. TCRdb reprocessed the 5' RACE reads via MiXCR and lists one record per CDR3 protein. This table holds about 830,000 distinct CDR3 sequences, approximately 67% found once. The specimen was blood. These TCRs come from a man aged 30 to 45 in good health.

The chain combines TRBV11-2 with TRBJ2-5; D unresolved. With 7 bases removed from V and 1 base from J, the gap between germline ends came to 10 bases. This CDR3 has 13 amino acids. CDR1 SGHAT and CDR2 FQNNGV come from the germline V gene. This CDR3 reads CASTLMAQETQYF. CDR3 nucleotide sequence: TGTGCCAGCACCCTGATGGCCCAAGAGACCCAGTACTTC.

The DNA for the CDR3 is TGCGCCAGCAGCTTGTCCTGGAATGAGCAGTTCTTC. This sequence encodes CASSLSWNEQFF. V gene TRBV5-1 combines with J gene TRBJ2-1; no firm D call. In germline, CDR1 is SGHRS, CDR2 YFSETQ. The CDR3 loop spans 12 amino acids. Trimming removed 1 base at V and 7 bases at J, with 6 bases between.

The chain is built from TRBV5-1 and TRBJ2-1; weak D call: TRBD2 (7 bases). The CDR3 sequence is 14 residues long. Germline lookup yields CDR1 SGHRS and CDR2 YFSETQ. Trimming left V 2 bases short and J 6 bases short, with 12 bases between. The CDR3 reads CASSLRGAGNEQFF. Here the CDR3 DNA reads TGCGCCAGCAGCTTACGGGGGGCGGGCAATGAGCAGTTCTTC. Full variable domain (rest looked up from reference TRBV5-1 and TRBJ2-1): KAGVTQTPRYLIKTRGQQVTLSCSPISGHRSVSWYQQTPGQGLQFLFEYFSETQRNKGNFPGRFSGRQFSNSRSEMNVSTLELGDSALYLCASSLRGAGNEQFFGPGTRLTVL.

The chain uses TRBV20-1 and TRBJ2-7, with 8 bases aligning to TRBD1. The last part of the DNA fits TRBJ2-5 better; the J call may be wrong. This CDR3 has 13 residues. Germline assignment: CDR1 DFQATT and CDR2 SNEGSKA (reference sequence). In DNA form, the CDR3 reads TGCAGTGCTCCGGGACAGGTTGTGGAGACCCAGTACTTC. This sequence encodes CSAPGQVVETQYF.

This clonotype was counted a few times. The chain combines TRBV6-2 or TRBV6-3 with TRBJ1-2; maybe TRBD1 (6 bases). CDR1 MNHEY and CDR2 SVGEGT come from the germline V gene. Trimming took 2 bases from V and 1 from J, leaving 20 bases between them. This CDR3 is built from 18 residues. The CDR3, as DNA: TGTGCCAGCAGTTACCCAAATCCCGGACAGATCATTAACTATGGCTACACCTTC. It specifies CASSYPNPGQIINYGYTF.

This clonotype was seen a single time. This rearrangement joins TRBV9 to TRBJ2-7; D call uncertain. The closer fit of TRBJ2-5 to the DNA end suggests the J call may be wrong. There are 14 residues in the CDR3. Germline-derived CDR1 and CDR2 are SGDLS and YYNGEE. The CDR3 coding sequence is TGTGCCAGCAGCCCCCCTGCCCCGAGGGAGACCCAGTACTTC. As protein: CASSPPAPRETQYF.

The chain combines TRBV3-1 with TRBJ2-1; 7 positions match TRBD1. After removal of 2 bases from V and 6 bases from J, the junction contained 7 bases not matched to a gene. Germline loops: CDR1 LGHDT, CDR2 YNNKEL (reference sequence). CDR3 length: 15 amino acids. This CDR3 is CASSQNRGIGNEQFF. CDR3 coding DNA: TGTGCCAGCAGCCAAAACAGGGGTATAGGCAATGAGCAGTTCTTC.

This chain connects TRBV27 to TRBJ2-5; TRBD2 agrees at 10 bases. The trim removed 4 bases at V and 1 base at J, leaving 6 bases unmatched. Germline V gives CDR1 MNHEY, CDR2 SMNVEV (reference sequence). The CDR3 consists of 16 residues. CDR3 loop: CASSSQLAGIQETQYF. The CDR3 DNA sequence: TGTGCCAGCAGTTCCCAACTAGCGGGGATCCAAGAGACCCAGTACTTC.

This sequence joins TRBV5-1 and TRBJ2-7, with TRBD2 identical over 8 bases. The J call may be in error: the DNA end matches TRBJ2-4 better. This CDR3 has 17 residues. CDR1 is SGHRS and CDR2 is YFSETQ in the germline V gene. The CDR3: CASSLVTSGASQNIQYF. The CDR3 nucleotides read TGCGCCAGCAGCTTGGTCACTAGCGGAGCCTCCCAAAACATTCAGTACTTC.

Only a few counts were recorded for this clonotype. This sequence joins TRBV7-9 and TRBJ1-2; D is perhaps TRBD1 (5 bases). Germline V gene lookup returns CDR1 SEHNR and CDR2 FQNEAQ (reference sequence). V was trimmed by 5 bases and J by 4 bases, leaving 11 bases between them. The CDR3 sequence is 13 residues long. The CDR3 DNA sequence: TGTGCCAGCAGCCGGGACGGCCCCTATGGCTACACCTTC. This codes for CASSRDGPYGYTF.

The chain recombines TRBV3-1 with TRBJ2-5, with a possible D match to TRBD2 (5 bases). This CDR3 is built from 15 residues. Germline V CDR1 and CDR2: LGHDT, YNNKEL (reference sequence). The germline V and J ends were trimmed by 4 bases and 2 bases, with 14 bases remaining between them. As DNA, the CDR3 is TGTGCCAGCAGCCCCTCTCGGGTAGCGCAAGAGACCCAGTACTTC. Its translation is CASSPSRVAQETQYF.

A remark on this clonotype: A junction boundary mismatches the germline segment, possibly from a read error. This rearrangement joins TRBV27 to TRBJ2-5; the match to TRBD2 covers 10 bases. Germline V lookup: CDR1 MNHEY, CDR2 SMNVEV (reference sequence). This CDR3 contains 16 residues. The CDR3 region is CASSPYSGGRQGTQYF. CDR3 sequence (DNA): TGTGCCAGCAGCCCCTATAGCGGGGGGCGACAAGGGACCCAGTACTTC.

This clonotype was seen only a few times. The genes are TRBV20-1 and TRBJ2-5; weak D call: TRBD1 (5 bases). V gave up 5 bases and J gave up 2 bases, with 15 bases separating them. The V gene's germline CDR1 is DFQATT and CDR2 SNEGSKA (reference sequence). The CDR3 is 14 amino acids. CDR3 protein: CSAGIGQGQETQYF. The CDR3 nucleotides read TGCAGTGCTGGCATTGGGCAGGGACAAGAGACCCAGTACTTC.

The chain is built from TRBV7-2 and TRBJ2-4; TRBD1 aligns across 9 bases. V was pared by 4 bases and J by 0 bases, with 7 bases of the junction left unmatched. The CDR3 consists of 17 residues. Per the germline V gene, CDR1 is SGHTA and CDR2 is FQGNSA. CDR3 sequence (DNA): TGTGCCAGCAGCTGGGGATGGGACAGGGTAGCCAAAAACATTCAGTACTTC. Protein sequence: CASSWGWDRVAKNIQYF.

This clonotype has a single count. The chain links TRBV3-1 to TRBJ2-1, with 7 bases matching TRBD1. The J segment lost 0 bases and the V segment lost 4 bases, leaving 9 bases of the junction unmatched. This CDR3 has 17 residues. The germline V gene encodes CDR1 LGHDT and CDR2 YNNKEL (reference sequence). In DNA form, the CDR3 reads TGTGCCAGCAGCCCTGTCCCGGGACAGAGCTCCTACAATGAGCAGTTCTTC. This sequence encodes CASSPVPGQSSYNEQFF.

The chain links TRBV20-1 to TRBJ1-2, with D maybe TRBD1 (5 bases). Trimming left V 6 bases short and J 6 bases short, with 20 bases between. The CDR3 sequence is 14 residues long. Germline lookup yields CDR1 DFQATT and CDR2 SNEGSKA (reference sequence). Written as DNA, the CDR3 is TGCAGTGCCCTGAGGACATCCTCTTTGAATGGCTACACCTTC. Protein: CSALRTSSLNGYTF.

This clonotype turned up a few times. This rearrangement joins TRBV28 to TRBJ2-1; possibly TRBD2 for D (5 bases). This CDR3 contains 13 residues. V lost 6 bases to trimming and J lost 5 bases, with 11 bases between them. CDR1 is MDHEN, CDR2 SYDVKM, per germline. Here the CDR3 DNA reads TGTGCCAGCAGCCGGAGGCCCAACAATGAGCAGTTCTTC. This encodes CASSRRPNNEQFF.

CDR3: CSARDEGTGETQYF. CDR3 nucleotide sequence: TGCAGTGCTAGAGATGAGGGTACCGGAGAGACCCAGTACTTC. V and J are TRBV20-1 and TRBJ2-5; tentatively, D is TRBD2 (5 bases). V was trimmed by 0 bases and J by 4 bases, leaving 12 bases between them. CDR3 length: 14 amino acids. From germline, CDR1 is DFQATT and CDR2 SNEGSKA (reference sequence).

This clonotype was observed once. V usage is TRBV6-5 and J usage is TRBJ2-5; D is possibly TRBD1 (6 bases). Matching the DNA end better, TRBJ2-7 makes the J call doubtful. Germline V gives CDR1 MNHEY, CDR2 SVGAGI. This CDR3 is built from 17 residues. The CDR3 nucleotides are TGTGCCAGCAGTTACTCGGCCGACAGGATACAACCCTACGAGCAGTACTTC. Encoded protein: CASSYSADRIQPYEQYF.

In this sample, this clonotype turned up a few times. V is TRBV29-1 and J is TRBJ2-1; a weak D match, TRBD2 (6 bases). The CDR3 runs to 12 residues. V lost 7 bases and J 3 bases, leaving 10 bases between the germline ends. The germline V gene has CDR1 SQVTM and CDR2 ANQGSEA. The CDR3 bases are TGCAGCGCCCGGACTAACTACAATGAGCAGTTCTTC. It yields the protein CSARTNYNEQFF.

The chain joins TRBV2 to TRBJ2-3; D ambiguous. The ends were cut back, 0 bases at V and 1 base at J, with 5 bases in the middle. Germline assignment: CDR1 SNHLY and CDR2 FYNNEI. The length of the CDR3 is 14 residues. The chain's CDR3 is CASSEAEGTDTQYF. In nucleotides, the CDR3 is TGTGCCAGCAGTGAAGCAGAGGGCACAGATACGCAGTATTTT.

This rearrangement joins TRBV6-2 or TRBV6-3 to TRBJ2-7; TRBD2 aligns across 9 bases. Germline V lookup: CDR1 MNHEY, CDR2 SVGEGT. The CDR3 covers 16 residues. Trimming cost V 1 base and J 2 bases; bases outside gene matches: 6. The CDR3 sequence is CASSYLGLATTYEQYF. As DNA, the CDR3 is TGTGCCAGCAGTTACTTAGGACTAGCGACAACCTACGAGCAGTACTTC.

The V call is TRBV19, the J call TRBJ2-7, with TRBD2 matching over 9 bases. CDR1 is LNHDA and CDR2 is SQIVND in the germline V gene (reference sequence). The CDR3 runs 15 residues. Germline trimming cut 7 bases from V and 7 bases from J; bases unmatched to any gene: 14. The CDR3 reads CASKVSGGTNNEQYF. The CDR3 region has the DNA TGTGCCAGTAAAGTCAGCGGGGGGACAAACAATGAGCAGTACTTC.